These T cell receptor beta chains were read from a single sample in a study of T-cell reconstitution after alpha-beta-depleted transplantation in children. TCRdb reanalysed the PCR reads using MiXCR and keeps one entry per CDR3 protein. The repertoire has 700,000 to 950,000 distinct CDR3 sequences, about 16% of them found once; the top ten carry 5%. The sequences come from PBMCs, mostly from graft donor cells, collected 360 days after TCRalphabeta/CD19-depleted stem cell transplant. The source is a male patient younger than 18 who had a stem cell transplant for acute lymphoblastic leukemia, so the T cells may come from the graft donor. CDR3s include the opening cysteine and the closing phenylalanine or tryptophan. The size field is filled for only some rows; it gives once, few, many or a size class.

V	size	CDR3
TRBV24-1	few	CATSGNRGLGNEQFF
TRBV3-1	few	CASSREGAYNSPLHF
TRBV5-1	few	CASTRNREILQETQYF
TRBV20-1	.	CSATRGPQNTETQYF
TRBV7-9	.	CASTLNPGHLNYGYTF
TRBV6-2/TRBV6-3	.	CASRPGLAGAGGTDTQYF
TRBV18	.	CASSPPLGATWNEKLFF
TRBV12-3/TRBV12-4	many	CASSFQAGGPYEQYF
TRBV20-1	few	CSAPGHPNTEAFF
TRBV7-6	.	CASSLGLARVMLEQFF
TRBV12-3/TRBV12-4	.	CASSLVYRGIGEQYF
TRBV4-1	.	CASSRLAGGSTSPEQYF
TRBV6-1	.	CASSDRGWGGGETQYF
TRBV7-9	.	CASSLALQTYEQYF
TRBV12-3/TRBV12-4	.	CASQTRMGSYEQYF
TRBV27	few	CASSFGPTGNEQYF
TRBV5-1	.	CASSPLGSYLQETQYF
TRBV2	many	CASRRDRGNEQFF
TRBV4-1	.	CASSQGGGRTSGNTGELFF
TRBV7-2	.	CASSAERENEQYF
TRBV29-1	.	CSATVYNEQFF
TRBV12-3/TRBV12-4	.	CASSGDILLRYEQYF
TRBV6-4	.	CASRGGSVYNEQFF
TRBV5-1	many	CASSPGGLSYEQYF
TRBV29-1	few	CSAKRTGGSKNIQYF
TRBV7-3	few	CASSPSGDYYNEQFF
TRBV12-3/TRBV12-4	few	CASKGVFGYEQYF
TRBV7-9	few	CASSLALQNYGYTF
TRBV20-1	few	CSAPRRTSGRADTQYF
TRBV5-1	.	CASSLDGLAANIQYF
TRBV29-1	.	CSVEERLAGGPWETQYF
TRBV20-1	once	CSARKGQGNQTQHF
TRBV29-1	many	CSVEERGTGNEQYF
TRBV14	.	CASSHTWGLTEAFF
TRBV11-2	few	CASSPTGGQGYTF
TRBV2	few	CASAMTGVRYTIYF
TRBV25-1	many	CASSEHHGGSGANVLTF
TRBV5-1	.	CASSLTPGDEQYF
TRBV6-2/TRBV6-3	few	CASSSRRFNEQFF
TRBV4-1	.	CASSLHEPRSGRAYEQYF
TRBV27	many	CASRLAGANTGELFF
TRBV29-1	few	CSVQLAGVQETQYF
TRBV10-2	.	CASDGGHYGYTF
TRBV20-1	.	CSATRQSGLFGARPEQFF
TRBV25-1	many	CASCSGTISEQYF
TRBV7-3	few	CASSAQPGLNYEQYF
TRBV12-3/TRBV12-4	few	CASSFPGTPSQFF
TRBV6-1	.	CASSRLGKSSYEQYF
TRBV27	.	CASSLSGGKNEQYF
TRBV28	many	CASSLTQGWGSYEQYF
TRBV7-2	.	CASSLMAGGAFETQYF
TRBV29-1	few	CSVAGTVDAYNEQFF
TRBV21-1	few	CASSREGGQFIQYF
TRBV6-5	.	CASSYSYVRILDTGELFF
TRBV15	.	CATSRAPPGAKNIQYF
TRBV15	few	CATSRDRNIQYF
TRBV6-1	few	CASSSDGIEGYTF